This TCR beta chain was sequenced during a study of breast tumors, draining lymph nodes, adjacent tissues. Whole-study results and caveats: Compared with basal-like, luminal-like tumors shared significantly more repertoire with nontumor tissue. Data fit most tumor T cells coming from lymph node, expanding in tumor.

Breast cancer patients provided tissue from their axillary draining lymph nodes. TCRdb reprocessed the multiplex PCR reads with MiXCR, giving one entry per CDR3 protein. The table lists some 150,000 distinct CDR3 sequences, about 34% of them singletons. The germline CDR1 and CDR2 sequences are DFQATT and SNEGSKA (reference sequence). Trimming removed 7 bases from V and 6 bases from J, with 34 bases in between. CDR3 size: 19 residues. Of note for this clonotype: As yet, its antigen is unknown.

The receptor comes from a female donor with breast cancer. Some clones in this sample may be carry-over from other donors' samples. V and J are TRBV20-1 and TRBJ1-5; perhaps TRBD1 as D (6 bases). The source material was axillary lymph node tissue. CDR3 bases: TGCAGTGTCCGGAGGCACAGTAACACCGGGGGGCGCGGGAGTCAGCCCCAGCATTTT. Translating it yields CSVRRHSNTGGRGSQPQHF.